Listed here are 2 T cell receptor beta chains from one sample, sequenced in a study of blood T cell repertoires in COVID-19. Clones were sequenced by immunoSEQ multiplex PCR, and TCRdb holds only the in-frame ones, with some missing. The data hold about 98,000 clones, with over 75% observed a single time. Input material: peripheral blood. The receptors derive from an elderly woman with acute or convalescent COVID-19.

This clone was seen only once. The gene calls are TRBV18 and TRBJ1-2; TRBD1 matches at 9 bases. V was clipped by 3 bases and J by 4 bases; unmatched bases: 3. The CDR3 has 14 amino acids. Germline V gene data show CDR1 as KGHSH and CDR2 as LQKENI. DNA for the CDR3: TGTGCCAGCTCACCGGGACAGGGAACCTATGGCTACACCTTC. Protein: CASSPGQGTYGYTF.

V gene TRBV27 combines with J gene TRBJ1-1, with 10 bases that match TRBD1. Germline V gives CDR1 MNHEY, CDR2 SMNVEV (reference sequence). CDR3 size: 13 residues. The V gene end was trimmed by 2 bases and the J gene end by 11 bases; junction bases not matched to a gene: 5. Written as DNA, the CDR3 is TGTGCCAGCAGTTTAAGAGGGACAGGGGTGGCTTTCTTT. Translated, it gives CASSLRGTGVAFF.